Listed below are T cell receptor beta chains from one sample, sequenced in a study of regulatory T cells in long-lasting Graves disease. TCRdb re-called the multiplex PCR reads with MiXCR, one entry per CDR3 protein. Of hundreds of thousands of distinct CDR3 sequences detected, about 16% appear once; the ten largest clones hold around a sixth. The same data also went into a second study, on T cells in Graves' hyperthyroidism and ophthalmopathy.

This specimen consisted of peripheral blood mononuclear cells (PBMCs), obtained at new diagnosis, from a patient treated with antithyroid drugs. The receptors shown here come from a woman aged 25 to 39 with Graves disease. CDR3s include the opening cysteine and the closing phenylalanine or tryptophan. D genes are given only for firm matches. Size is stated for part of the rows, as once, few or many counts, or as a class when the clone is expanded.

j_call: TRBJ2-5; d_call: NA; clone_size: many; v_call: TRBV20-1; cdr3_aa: CSARLLVAGRQETQYF; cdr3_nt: TGCAGTGCTAGACTGTTAGTGGCAGGGCGGCAAGAGACCCAGTACTTC
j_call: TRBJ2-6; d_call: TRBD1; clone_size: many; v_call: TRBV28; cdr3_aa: CASSLYRGFGANVLTF; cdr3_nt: TGTGCCAGCAGTTTATACAGGGGTTTTGGGGCCAACGTCCTGACTTTC
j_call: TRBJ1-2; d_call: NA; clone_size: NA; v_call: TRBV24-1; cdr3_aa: CATSDKDSYGYTF; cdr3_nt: TGTGCCACCAGTGACAAAGACAGCTATGGCTACACCTTC
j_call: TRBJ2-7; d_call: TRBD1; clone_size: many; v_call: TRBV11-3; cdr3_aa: CASSSGQGRQYF; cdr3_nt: TGTGCCAGCAGCTCGGGACAGGGACGGCAGTACTTC
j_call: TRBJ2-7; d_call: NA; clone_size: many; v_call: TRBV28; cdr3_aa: CASGSSGPYEQYF; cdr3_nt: TGTGCCAGCGGTTCCTCGGGACCCTACGAGCAGTACTTC
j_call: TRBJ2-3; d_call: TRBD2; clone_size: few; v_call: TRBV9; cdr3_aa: CASSRAGTSVTDTQYF; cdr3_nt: TGTGCCAGCAGCCGAGCGGGGACTAGCGTCACAGATACGCAGTATTTT
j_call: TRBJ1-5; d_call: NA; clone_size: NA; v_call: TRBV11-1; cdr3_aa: CASSLGPYYEQYFGPGQPQHF; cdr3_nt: NA
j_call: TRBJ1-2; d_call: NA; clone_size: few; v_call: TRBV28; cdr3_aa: CASSIPLTEGYTF; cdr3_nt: TGTGCCAGCAGTATACCCCTTACGGAGGGCTACACCTTC
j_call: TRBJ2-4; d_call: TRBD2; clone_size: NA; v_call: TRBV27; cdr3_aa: CASPRSLPAGGPVVSKNIQYF; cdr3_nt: TGTGCCAGCCCCCGTAGCCTACCCGCGGGAGGGCCGGTAGTTTCCAAAAACATTCAGTACTTC
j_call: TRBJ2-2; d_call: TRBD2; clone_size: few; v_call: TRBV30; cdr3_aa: CAWSVPSGRGELFF; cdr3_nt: TGTGCCTGGAGTGTACCTAGCGGGAGAGGGGAGCTGTTTTTT
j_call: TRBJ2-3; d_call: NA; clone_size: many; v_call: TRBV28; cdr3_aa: CASSPSRGISTDTQYF; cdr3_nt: TGTGCCAGCAGCCCTTCCCGCGGGATAAGCACAGATACGCAGTATTTT